The clone carrying this T cell receptor beta chain has more than one count but fewer than ten. Its matching antigen is unknown. Only in-frame clones appear in the TCRdb table, and some are missing; sequencing was by immunoSEQ multiplex PCR. The data hold around 180,000 clones, with more than 75% observed a single time. CDR3 length: 13 amino acids. CDR1 SGHVS and CDR2 FNYEAQ come from the germline V gene. Trimming took 5 bases from V and 6 from J; bases not matched to a gene: 4. The data are from a study of cytomegalovirus exposure and HLA in healthy donors. Whole-study context: The roughly 130 validation repertoires used the same platform as the roughly 700 first-cohort repertoires (as reported by a later analysis). Study-wide points: The authors confirmed in vitro that a few CMV-associated chains were specific for CMV antigens. Cytomegalovirus-associated TCR beta chains were listed, numbering some 180.

Sequencing was carried out using PBMCs. The chain combines TRBV7-6 with TRBJ1-5; TRBD1 aligns across 7 bases. The receptor's source is a young man in good health and CMV-seropositive. The CDR3 coding sequence is TGTGCCAGCAGCCTTCGACAGGGTCAGCCCCAGCATTTT. This codes for CASSLRQGQPQHF.